This TCR beta chain was captured in a study of human T cells and chemical hapten exposure. As for time point: patch test 3, about 24 weeks after DPC sensitization. Treatment given: therapeutic diphenylcyclopropenone sensitization with weekly scalp DPC. This CDR3 spans 13 amino acids. The V segment lost 5 bases and the J segment 7 bases; nucleotides outside the gene matches: 5. Germline loops: CDR1 SGHVS, CDR2 FNYEAQ. Individual cDNA molecules each carried unique molecular identifiers attached by the library. Each CDR3 protein is one row after TCRdb ran MiXCR on the RACE reads. The sample comprises about 82,000 distinct CDR3 sequences, about a tenth of which are singletons, and approximately 3.5% rests with the top ten.

The TCR comes from a woman aged 45-65 years with alopecia areata. Some clones in this sample may be carry-over from other donors' samples. The sample here was whole blood, taken in connection with sensitization to the hapten diphenylcyclopropenone (DPC). The chain is built from TRBV7-6 and TRBJ1-5, with TRBD1 matching over 7 bases. In DNA form, the CDR3 reads TGTGCCAGCAGCATCTCACAGGGGCAGCCCCAGCATTTT. This encodes CASSISQGQPQHF. The whole variable domain, filled in from reference TRBV7-6 and TRBJ1-5, reads GAGVSQSPRYKVTKRGQDVALRCDPISGHVSLYWYRQALGQGPEFLTYFNYEAQQDKSGLPNDRFSAERPEGSISTLTIQRTEQRDSAMYRCASSISQGQPQHFGDGTRLSIL.